Listed below are T cell receptor beta chains from one sample, sequenced in a study of T cell changes during pregnancy in multiple sclerosis. The method was immunoSEQ multiplex PCR; TCRdb's version includes in-frame clones alone and lacks a portion of them. Found here are over 45,000 clones, about nine tenths of them singletons; the top ten hold about 0.4%. The material was CD4+ T cells from peripheral blood mononuclear cells, obtained in the third trimester of pregnancy. The receptors originated from a female donor with multiple sclerosis, enrolled in a pregnancy study. Each CDR3 is given with its conserved first and last residue. A D gene is named only where the DNA matches it firmly. The listing skips clone size in some rows; elsewhere it reads once, few, many or a size class.

size: few; V: TRBV30; J: TRBJ1-6; D: .; CDR3: CAWSQVQSPLHF; DNA: TGTGCCTGGAGTCAAGTACAGTCACCCCTCCACTTT
size: .; V: TRBV18; J: TRBJ2-2; D: TRBD1; CDR3: CASSPPGQGATGELFF; DNA: TGTGCCAGCTCACCACCGGGACAGGGAGCCACCGGGGAGCTGTTTTTT
size: once; V: TRBV7-9; J: TRBJ2-7; D: .; CDR3: CASSVGLLSSYEQYF; DNA: TGTGCCAGCAGCGTTGGACTGCTTAGCTCCTACGAGCAGTACTTC
size: .; V: TRBV30; J: TRBJ2-3; D: TRBD1; CDR3: CAWRDRVLGTDTQYF; DNA: TGTGCCTGGAGGGACAGGGTTTTGGGCACAGATACGCAGTATTTT
size: .; V: TRBV2; J: TRBJ1-1; D: .; CDR3: CASTILQGGEGTEAFF; DNA: TGTGCCAGCACTATTTTACAAGGGGGGGAGGGCACTGAAGCTTTCTTT
size: .; V: TRBV18; J: TRBJ2-7; D: TRBD1; CDR3: CASSPGDRRGEQYF; DNA: TGTGCCAGCTCACCGGGGGACAGGCGAGGGGAGCAGTACTTC
size: few; V: TRBV5-1; J: TRBJ2-3; D: TRBD2; CDR3: CASSFVLAGDESDTQYF; DNA: TGCGCCAGCAGCTTTGTCCTAGCGGGAGACGAATCAGATACGCAGTATTTT
size: .; V: TRBV7-2; J: TRBJ2-7; D: TRBD1; CDR3: CASSRDRSSYEQYF; DNA: TGTGCCAGCAGCCGGGACAGAAGCTCCTACGAGCAGTACTTC
size: .; V: TRBV25-1; J: TRBJ1-1; D: TRBD1; CDR3: CASSETGGTEAFF; DNA: TGTGCCAGCAGTGAGACAGGGGGCACTGAAGCTTTCTTT
size: .; V: TRBV11-1; J: TRBJ2-1; D: TRBD2; CDR3: CASSLSREGKQFF; DNA: TGTGCCAGCAGCCTCTCCAGGGAGGGCAAGCAGTTCTTC
size: .; V: TRBV4-2; J: TRBJ2-5; D: TRBD2; CDR3: CASSQDHQRGGRETQYF; DNA: TGTGCCAGCAGCCAAGATCACCAGCGGGGGGGCAGGGAGACCCAGTACTTC
size: .; V: TRBV7-6; J: TRBJ1-4; D: .; CDR3: CASSLTGGGGEKLFF; DNA: TGTGCCAGCAGCTTAACCGGCGGAGGCGGGGAAAAACTGTTTTTT
size: .; V: TRBV11-3; J: TRBJ2-3; D: .; CDR3: CASSRSWPGDTQYF; DNA: TGTGCCAGCAGCCGGAGCTGGCCGGGGGATACGCAGTATTTT
size: .; V: TRBV10-3; J: TRBJ1-5; D: TRBD1; CDR3: CAISESSGQGVQPQHF; DNA: TGTGCCATCAGTGAGTCGTCAGGACAGGGGGTTCAGCCCCAGCATTTT
size: .; V: TRBV19; J: TRBJ2-3; D: .; CDR3: CASHEQGTDTQYF; DNA: TGTGCCAGTCACGAACAGGGCACAGATACGCAGTATTTT
size: once; V: TRBV29-1; J: TRBJ2-5; D: .; CDR3: CSVSGTQETQYF; DNA: TGCAGCGTTTCCGGGACTCAAGAGACCCAGTACTTC
size: .; V: TRBV7-2; J: TRBJ2-7; D: .; CDR3: CASSLSTTYEQYF; DNA: TGTGCCAGCAGCCTAAGTACGACCTACGAGCAGTACTTC
size: .; V: TRBV29-1; J: TRBJ2-7; D: .; CDR3: CSVEGQERYEQYF; DNA: TGCAGCGTTGAAGGACAGGAGCGCTACGAGCAGTACTTC
size: .; V: TRBV11-3; J: TRBJ2-3; D: .; CDR3: CASSFQGKQYF; DNA: TGTGCCAGCAGCTTCCAGGGGAAGCAGTATTTT
size: .; V: TRBV27; J: TRBJ1-5; D: .; CDR3: CASSLGQGSQPQHF; DNA: TGTGCCAGCAGTTTAGGTCAGGGAAGCCAGCCCCAGCATTTT
size: .; V: TRBV30; J: TRBJ2-3; D: TRBD1; CDR3: CAWSTGGITDTQYF; DNA: TGTGCCTGGTCCACAGGGGGGATCACAGATACGCAGTATTTT
size: .; V: TRBV5-1; J: TRBJ2-4; D: .; CDR3: CASSLGDKNIQYF; DNA: TGCGCCAGCAGCTTGGGCGATAAAAACATTCAGTACTTC
size: .; V: TRBV30; J: TRBJ1-4; D: TRBD1; CDR3: CAWSAGTGDEKLFF; DNA: TGTGCCTGGAGTGCCGGGACAGGGGATGAAAAACTGTTTTTT
size: .; V: TRBV7-9; J: TRBJ2-3; D: .; CDR3: CASSSPLSITDTQYF; DNA: TGTGCCAGCAGCTCTCCCCTTTCTATCACAGATACGCAGTATTTT
size: once; V: TRBV7-2; J: TRBJ1-5; D: .; CDR3: CASSPAARAGRNQPQHF; DNA: TGTGCCAGCAGCCCCGCCGCGAGGGCGGGAAGAAATCAGCCCCAGCATTTT
size: once; V: TRBV4-3; J: TRBJ1-1; D: .; CDR3: CASSQGGRVEAFF; DNA: TGCGCCAGCAGCCAAGGGGGCAGAGTAGAAGCTTTCTTT
size: .; V: TRBV5-4; J: TRBJ2-5; D: .; CDR3: CASSFGTRETQYF; DNA: TGTGCCAGCAGCTTCGGTACCCGAGAGACCCAGTACTTC
size: .; V: TRBV6-5; J: TRBJ2-7; D: .; CDR3: CASSYLGGVRYEQYF; DNA: TGTGCCAGCAGTTACCTCGGGGGAGTTCGGTACGAGCAGTACTTC
size: .; V: TRBV18; J: TRBJ1-2; D: TRBD1; CDR3: CASSRTGEGGYTF; DNA: TGTGCCAGCTCACGGACAGGGGAGGGAGGCTACACCTTC
size: .; V: TRBV5-6; J: TRBJ1-2; D: .; CDR3: CASSMTAGAGSYGYTF; DNA: TGTGCCAGCAGCATGACCGCGGGGGCGGGGAGCTATGGCTACACCTTC
size: .; V: TRBV19; J: TRBJ2-3; D: .; CDR3: CASCQGGTTDTQYF; DNA: TGTGCCAGCTGCCAGGGCGGCACCACAGATACGCAGTATTTT